This paragraph covers one T cell receptor (beta chain) sequence. These data originate in a study of shared clonotypes between healthy human individuals. Germline V gives CDR1 KGHSH, CDR2 LQKENI. The CDR3 runs to 13 residues. Between the trimmed V and J ends, which lost 3 bases and 6 bases, there was a span of 10 bases. Assay: immunoSEQ multiplex PCR; the TCRdb copy retains only in-frame clones and omits some. The sample has some 470,000 clones; less than 80% are singletons. The sequence derives from a middle-aged woman in good health. Some clones in this sample may be carry-over from other donors' samples. The sequencing sample was made of PBMCs. V and J are TRBV18 and TRBJ2-3; D is uncertain. In DNA, the CDR3 is TGTGCCAGCTCACCCGATCAGGTTGATACGCAGTATTTT. It is translated as CASSPDQVDTQYF.